The present TCR beta chain was sequenced within a study of shared clonotypes between healthy human individuals. Here immunoSEQ multiplex PCR was the method, and the copy in TCRdb shows in-frame clones only, minus some. This sample yields about 470,000 clones, of which roughly 83% are seen a single time; 13% belongs to the top ten. Study donors comprised healthy, HIV-negative adults devoid of recent acute infection or vaccination. This CDR3 has 13 residues. In germline, CDR1 is MNHNY, CDR2 SVGAGI (reference sequence). Deletions cut 6 bases from V and 13 bases from J, with 19 bases between. The sequence derives from a woman between 40 and 55 years old in good health. Some clones in this sample may be carry-over from other donors' samples. This chain uses TRBV6-6 with TRBJ2-4, with D tentatively TRBD2 (6 bases). The sequencing input was PBMCs. DNA for the CDR3: TGTGCCAGCAGGACGCCGGGACTTCCACTGCAGTACTTC. Protein sequence: CASRTPGLPLQYF.